This T cell receptor (beta chain) stems from a study of metastatic and nonmetastatic thyroid tumors. With MiXCR, TCRdb reprocessed the PCR reads. This table has approximately 25,000 clones, 20% to 30% appearing once. CDR3 size: 13 residues. CDR1 and CDR2 from the germline V gene are SGHNT and YYREEE (reference sequence). V gave up 8 bases and J gave up 2 bases, with 13 bases separating them. Thyroid surgery was preceded by no treatment in any patient. Remarks on this clone: Possible read error: a much larger clone is one base away.

The receptor was derived from a male donor with papillary thyroid cancer or a benign thyroid nodule (not recorded which). Some clones in this sample may be carry-over from other donors' samples. Sequencing input: blood. The chain carries TRBV5-4 and TRBJ2-5, with D possibly matching TRBD1 (5 bases). CDR3 sequence reads: CASSEDIQETQYF. The CDR3 nucleotides are TGTGCCAGTTCTGAGGACATACAAGAGACCCAGTACTTC.